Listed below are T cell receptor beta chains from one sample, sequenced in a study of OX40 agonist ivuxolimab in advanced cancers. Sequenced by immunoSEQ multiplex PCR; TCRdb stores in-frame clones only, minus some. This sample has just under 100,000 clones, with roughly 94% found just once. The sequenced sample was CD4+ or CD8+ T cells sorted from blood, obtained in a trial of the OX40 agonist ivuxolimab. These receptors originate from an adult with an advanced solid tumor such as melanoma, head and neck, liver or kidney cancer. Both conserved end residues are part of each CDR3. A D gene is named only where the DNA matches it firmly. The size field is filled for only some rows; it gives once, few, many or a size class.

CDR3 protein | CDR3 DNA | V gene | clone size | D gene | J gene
CSVGRLKTEAFF | TGCAGCGTTGGTAGGTTAAAGACTGAAGCTTTCTTT | TRBV29-1 | . | . | TRBJ1-1
CASSTGGTDTQYF | TGTGCCAGCTCCACCGGGGGAACAGATACGCAGTATTTT | TRBV18 | . | . | TRBJ2-3
CASSLDSVPSYEQYF | TGTGCCAGCAGCCTTGACAGCGTCCCCTCCTACGAGCAGTACTTC | TRBV6-1 | . | . | TRBJ2-7
CASSPLGARAFF | TGCGCCAGCAGCCCACTCGGGGCCCGGGCTTTCTTT | TRBV5-1 | . | . | TRBJ1-1
CASSSSGQVAYEQYF | TGCGCCAGCAGCAGTTCCGGACAGGTTGCTTACGAGCAGTACTTC | TRBV5-1 | . | TRBD1 | TRBJ2-7
CAISVQGDTIYF | TGTGCCATCAGTGTACAGGGAGACACCATATATTTT | TRBV10-3 | . | . | TRBJ1-3
CASSYTGGRETQYF | TGTGCCAGCAGCTACACAGGGGGGCGAGAGACCCAGTACTTC | TRBV11-2 | . | TRBD1 | TRBJ2-5
CASSEIGGFNIQYF | TGTGCCAGCAGTGAGATCGGAGGATTCAACATTCAGTACTTC | TRBV2 | . | . | TRBJ2-4
CASTLSGQESNTGELFF | TGTGCCAGCACCCTGTCGGGACAAGAGTCGAACACCGGGGAGCTGTTTTTT | TRBV25-1 | . | . | TRBJ2-2
CAIWSGGSYNEQFF | TGTGCCATCTGGAGCGGGGGATCCTACAATGAGCAGTTCTTC | TRBV10-3 | . | TRBD2 | TRBJ2-1
CASSPPRTSGSLTYNEQFF | TGTGCCAGCAGCCCCCCTCGGACTAGCGGGAGCTTGACCTACAATGAGCAGTTCTTC | TRBV7-3 | . | TRBD2 | TRBJ2-1
CASSLPSGSSNTGELFF | TGCGCCAGCAGCTTGCCTAGCGGGAGTTCGAACACCGGGGAGCTGTTTTTT | TRBV5-1 | . | TRBD2 | TRBJ2-2
CASNQARRTDTQYF | TGCGCCAGCAACCAAGCGCGACGCACAGATACGCAGTATTTT | TRBV23-1 | . | . | TRBJ2-3
CASSSRTSGEREQYF | TGTGCCAGCAGTTCACGGACTAGCGGGGAACGAGAGCAGTACTTC | TRBV28 | . | TRBD2 | TRBJ2-5
CASSLVWGTGNTIYF | TGTGCCAGCAGCTTAGTATGGGGAACTGGAAACACCATATATTTT | TRBV11-2 | . | . | TRBJ1-3
CASSNPTATNYGYTF | TGTGCCAGCAGCAACCCGACGGCAACTAACTATGGCTACACCTTC | TRBV7-2 | . | . | TRBJ1-2
CASSLLPGQGNSYEQYF | TGTGCCAGCAGTTTACTACCCGGGCAGGGGAACTCCTACGAGCAGTACTTC | TRBV28 | . | . | TRBJ2-7
CASSPGSYNEQFF | TGTGCCAGCAGTCCTGGCTCCTACAATGAGCAGTTCTTC | TRBV7-3 | . | . | TRBJ2-1
CASSQLSRAGVRYEQYF | TGCGCCAGCAGCCAATTGTCCAGAGCGGGAGTCCGGTACGAGCAGTACTTC | TRBV4-1 | . | TRBD2 | TRBJ2-7
CASSDTGELFF | TGCGCCAGCAGCGATACCGGGGAGCTGTTTTTT | TRBV5-1 | . | . | TRBJ2-2
CASSPDRSETQYF | TGTGCCAGCTCACCAGATCGATCAGAGACCCAGTACTTC | TRBV18 | . | . | TRBJ2-5
CASSLGLADSYEQYF | TGTGCCAGCAGCTTAGGACTAGCGGATTCCTACGAGCAGTACTTC | TRBV7-8 | . | TRBD2 | TRBJ2-7
CASASGLGVASYEQYF | TGTGCCAGCGCATCCGGCTTGGGGGTGGCATCCTACGAGCAGTACTTC | TRBV5-6 | . | . | TRBJ2-7
CASSLADRGTLHF | TGTGCCAGCAGCTTGGCGGACCGAGGCACCCTCCACTTT | TRBV5-8 | . | . | TRBJ1-6
CASSLGQGLNTEAFF | TGTGCCAGTAGCTTGGGCCAGGGGTTGAACACTGAAGCTTTCTTT | TRBV19 | . | . | TRBJ1-1
CASSEQGGFQETQYF | TGTGCCAGCAGTGAACAGGGCGGGTTCCAAGAGACCCAGTACTTC | TRBV2 | . | . | TRBJ2-5
CASSRDTGTGGTEAFF | TGTGCCAGCAGTCGCGACACAGGGACAGGGGGCACTGAAGCTTTCTTT | TRBV27 | . | TRBD1 | TRBJ1-1
CASSLSWGPPQETQYF | TGTGCCAGCAGTTTATCGTGGGGCCCCCCACAAGAGACCCAGTACTTC | TRBV27 | . | . | TRBJ2-5
CASSLELAGAYEQYF | TGTGCCAGCAGCTTGGAACTAGCGGGGGCCTACGAGCAGTACTTC | TRBV5-4 | . | TRBD2 | TRBJ2-7
CASSVGRKLNYGYTF | TGTGCCAGCAGTGTCGGGCGGAAACTTAACTATGGCTACACCTTC | TRBV28 | . | . | TRBJ1-2
CSVQRGINEKLFF | TGCAGCGTTCAACGGGGCATTAATGAAAAACTGTTTTTT | TRBV29-1 | . | . | TRBJ1-4
CASSPLGASYGYTF | TGTGCCAGCAGCCCCCTGGGGGCTAGCTATGGCTACACCTTC | TRBV9 | . | . | TRBJ1-2
CASKTGGASYEQYF | TGCGCCAGCAAAACAGGGGGCGCCTCCTACGAGCAGTACTTC | TRBV5-1 | . | TRBD1 | TRBJ2-7
CASRAPGFGYTF | TGTGCCAGCAGGGCTCCAGGTTTTGGCTACACCTTC | TRBV28 | once | . | TRBJ1-2
CASSKLTGGTEAFF | TGTGCCAGCAGCAAACTGACAGGAGGCACTGAAGCTTTCTTT | TRBV7-2 | few | . | TRBJ1-1
CASSLGTTGGRGMYEQYF | TGTGCCAGCAGCTTGGGGACTACGGGCGGGAGAGGCATGTACGAGCAGTACTTC | TRBV5-4 | . | TRBD2 | TRBJ2-7
CASRGDYRLTGELFF | TGTGCCAGCAGGGGGGACTATAGGCTCACCGGGGAGCTGTTTTTT | TRBV6-1 | . | TRBD2 | TRBJ2-2
CASSEPNQGGNEQYF | TGCGCCAGCAGTGAGCCGAACCAGGGGGGAAACGAGCAGTACTTC | TRBV10-2 | . | . | TRBJ2-7
CAISQGVNQPQHF | TGTGCCATCAGCCAGGGGGTTAATCAGCCCCAGCATTTT | TRBV10-3 | few | TRBD1 | TRBJ1-5
CASSRAPQGNYGYTF | TGTGCCAGTTCCCGGGCCCCCCAGGGGAACTATGGCTACACCTTC | TRBV6-5 | . | . | TRBJ1-2
CASSAEGYSNQPQHF | TGTGCCAGCAGCGCCGAAGGTTATAGCAATCAGCCCCAGCATTTT | TRBV9 | . | . | TRBJ1-5
CATQQGAGDTQYF | TGTGCCACCCAACAGGGGGCGGGAGATACGCAGTATTTT | TRBV18 | . | TRBD1 | TRBJ2-3
CASRGGRISYEQYF | TGTGCCAGCAGGGGGGGACGGATTTCCTACGAGCAGTACTTC | TRBV28 | . | . | TRBJ2-7
CASSQAEQTEAFF | TGTGCCAGCAGCCAGGCAGAACAGACTGAAGCTTTCTTT | TRBV9 | few | . | TRBJ1-1
CASSPRAGRGFYNEQFF | TGTGCCAGCTCACCAAGGGCAGGGAGGGGGTTCTACAATGAGCAGTTCTTC | TRBV18 | . | . | TRBJ2-1
CASGMGLAFTEQYF | TGTGCCAGCGGCATGGGACTAGCGTTTACCGAGCAGTACTTC | TRBV6-6 | . | TRBD2 | TRBJ2-7
CASSVGPGEKLFF | TGTGCCAGCAGCGTAGGGCCCGGTGAAAAACTGTTTTTT | TRBV9 | . | . | TRBJ1-4
CASSFGGVGNTEAFF | TGTGCCAGCAGCTTTGGGGGAGTAGGGAACACTGAAGCTTTCTTT | TRBV7-3 | . | . | TRBJ1-1
CASSFGTGSVLTF | TGTGCCAGCAGCTTTGGGACAGGGAGCGTCCTGACTTTC | TRBV9 | . | TRBD1 | TRBJ2-6
CASKGAGNQPQHF | TGTGCCAGCAAGGGGGCTGGGAATCAGCCCCAGCATTTT | TRBV6-5 | few | TRBD1 | TRBJ1-5
CASSHGREAFF | TGTGCCAGCAGCCATGGACGGGAAGCTTTCTTT | TRBV6-5 | . | . | TRBJ1-1
CASSYLGPTRNEKLFF | TGTGCCAGCAGTTATCTGGGACCGACGCGTAATGAAAAACTGTTTTTT | TRBV6-5 | . | . | TRBJ1-4
CASIPRTGTGTYEQYF | TGTGCCAGCATCCCCCGAACAGGGACAGGGACCTACGAGCAGTACTTC | TRBV28 | . | TRBD1 | TRBJ2-7
CASSLLGGNEQFF | TGTGCCAGCAGCCTGCTGGGTGGCAATGAGCAGTTCTTC | TRBV9 | . | . | TRBJ2-1
CASSRPTGHAGELFF | TGTGCCAGCAGCCGACCCACAGGGCACGCCGGGGAGCTGTTTTTT | TRBV28 | . | . | TRBJ2-2